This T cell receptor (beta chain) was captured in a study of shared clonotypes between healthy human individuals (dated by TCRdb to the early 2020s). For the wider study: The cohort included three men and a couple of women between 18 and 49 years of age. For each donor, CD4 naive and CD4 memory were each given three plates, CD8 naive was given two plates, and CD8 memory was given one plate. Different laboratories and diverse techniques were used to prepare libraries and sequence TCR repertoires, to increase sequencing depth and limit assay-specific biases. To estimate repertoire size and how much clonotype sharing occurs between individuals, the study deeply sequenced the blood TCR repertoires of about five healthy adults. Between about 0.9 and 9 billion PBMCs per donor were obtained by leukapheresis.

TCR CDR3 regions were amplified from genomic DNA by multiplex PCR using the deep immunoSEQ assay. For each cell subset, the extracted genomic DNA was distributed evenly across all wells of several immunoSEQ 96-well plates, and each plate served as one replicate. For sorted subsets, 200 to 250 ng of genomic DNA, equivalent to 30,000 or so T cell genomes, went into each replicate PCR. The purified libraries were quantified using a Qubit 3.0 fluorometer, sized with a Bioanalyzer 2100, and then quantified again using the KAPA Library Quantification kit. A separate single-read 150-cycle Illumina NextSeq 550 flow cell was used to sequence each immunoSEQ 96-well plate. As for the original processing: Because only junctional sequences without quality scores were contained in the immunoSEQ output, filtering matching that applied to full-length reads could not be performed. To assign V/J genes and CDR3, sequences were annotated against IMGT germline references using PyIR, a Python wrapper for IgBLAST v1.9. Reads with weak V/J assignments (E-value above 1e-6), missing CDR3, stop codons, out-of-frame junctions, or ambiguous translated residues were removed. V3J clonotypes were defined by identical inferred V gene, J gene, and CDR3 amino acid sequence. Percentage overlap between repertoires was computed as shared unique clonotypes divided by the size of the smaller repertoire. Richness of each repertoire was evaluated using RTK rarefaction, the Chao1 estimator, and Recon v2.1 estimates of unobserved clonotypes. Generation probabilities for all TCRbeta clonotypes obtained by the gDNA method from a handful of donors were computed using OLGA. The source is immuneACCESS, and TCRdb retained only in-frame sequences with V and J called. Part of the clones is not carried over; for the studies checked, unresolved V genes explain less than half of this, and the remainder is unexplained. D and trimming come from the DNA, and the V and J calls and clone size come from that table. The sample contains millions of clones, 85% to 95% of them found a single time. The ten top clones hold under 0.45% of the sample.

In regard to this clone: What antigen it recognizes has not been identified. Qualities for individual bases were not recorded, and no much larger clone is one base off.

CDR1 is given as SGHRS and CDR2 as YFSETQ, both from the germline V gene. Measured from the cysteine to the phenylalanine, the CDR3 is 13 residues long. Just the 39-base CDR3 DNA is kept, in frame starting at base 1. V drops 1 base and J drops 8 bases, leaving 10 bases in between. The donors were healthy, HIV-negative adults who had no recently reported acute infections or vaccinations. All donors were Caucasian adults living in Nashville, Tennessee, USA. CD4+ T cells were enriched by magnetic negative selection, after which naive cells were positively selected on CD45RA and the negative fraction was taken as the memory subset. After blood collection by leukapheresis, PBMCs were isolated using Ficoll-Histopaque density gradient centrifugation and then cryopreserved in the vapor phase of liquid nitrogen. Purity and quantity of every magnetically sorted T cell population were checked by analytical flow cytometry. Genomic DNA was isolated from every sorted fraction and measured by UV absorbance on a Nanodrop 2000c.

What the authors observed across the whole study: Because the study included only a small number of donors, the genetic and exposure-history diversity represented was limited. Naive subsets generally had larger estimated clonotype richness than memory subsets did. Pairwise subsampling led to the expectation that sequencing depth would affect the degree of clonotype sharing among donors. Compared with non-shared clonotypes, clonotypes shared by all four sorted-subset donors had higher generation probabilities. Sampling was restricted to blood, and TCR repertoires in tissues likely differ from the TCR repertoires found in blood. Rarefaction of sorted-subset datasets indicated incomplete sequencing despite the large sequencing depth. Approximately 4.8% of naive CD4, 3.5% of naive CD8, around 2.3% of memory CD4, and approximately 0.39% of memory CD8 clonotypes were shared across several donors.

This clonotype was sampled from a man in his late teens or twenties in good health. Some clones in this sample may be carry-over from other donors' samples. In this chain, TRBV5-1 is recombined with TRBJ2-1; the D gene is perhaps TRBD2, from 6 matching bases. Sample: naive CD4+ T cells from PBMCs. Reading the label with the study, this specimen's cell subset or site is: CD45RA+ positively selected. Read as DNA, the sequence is TGCGCCAGCAGCTTGCCCCGCGGGGATGAGCAGTTCTTC. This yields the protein CASSLPRGDEQFF.